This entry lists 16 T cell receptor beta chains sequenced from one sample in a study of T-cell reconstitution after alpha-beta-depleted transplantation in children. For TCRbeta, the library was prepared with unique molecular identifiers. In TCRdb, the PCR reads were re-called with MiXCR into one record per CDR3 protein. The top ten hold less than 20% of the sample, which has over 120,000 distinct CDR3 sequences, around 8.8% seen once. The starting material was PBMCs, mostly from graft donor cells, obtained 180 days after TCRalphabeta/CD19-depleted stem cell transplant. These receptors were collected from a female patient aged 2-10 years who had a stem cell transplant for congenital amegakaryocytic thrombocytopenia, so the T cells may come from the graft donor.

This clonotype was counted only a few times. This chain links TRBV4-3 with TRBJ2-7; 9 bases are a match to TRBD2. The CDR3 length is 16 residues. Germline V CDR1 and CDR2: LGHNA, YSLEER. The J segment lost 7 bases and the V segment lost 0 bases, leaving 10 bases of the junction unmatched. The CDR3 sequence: CASSQDPVAGVGEQYF. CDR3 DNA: TGCGCCAGCAGCCAAGATCCCGTAGCGGGAGTGGGGGAGCAGTACTTC.

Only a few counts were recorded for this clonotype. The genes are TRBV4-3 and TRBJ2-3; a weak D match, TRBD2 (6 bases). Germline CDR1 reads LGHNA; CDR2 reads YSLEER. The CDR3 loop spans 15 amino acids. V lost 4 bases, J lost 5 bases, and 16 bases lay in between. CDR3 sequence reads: CASSLELAILDTQYF. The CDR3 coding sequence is TGCGCCAGCAGCCTGGAGCTAGCGATATTAGATACGCAGTATTTT.

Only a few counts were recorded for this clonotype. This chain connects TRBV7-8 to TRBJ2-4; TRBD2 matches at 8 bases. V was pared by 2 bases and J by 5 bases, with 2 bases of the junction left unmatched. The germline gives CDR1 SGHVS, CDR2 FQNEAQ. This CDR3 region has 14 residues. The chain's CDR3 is CASSLSSGQNIQYF. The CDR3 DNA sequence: TGTGCCAGCAGCTTATCTAGCGGGCAAAACATTCAGTACTTC. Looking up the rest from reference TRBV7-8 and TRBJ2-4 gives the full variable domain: GAGVSQSPRYKVAKRGQDVALRCDPISGHVSLFWYQQALGQGPEFLTYFQNEAQLDKSGLPSDRFFAERPEGSVSTLKIQRTQQEDSAVYLCASSLSSGQNIQYFGAGTRLSVL.

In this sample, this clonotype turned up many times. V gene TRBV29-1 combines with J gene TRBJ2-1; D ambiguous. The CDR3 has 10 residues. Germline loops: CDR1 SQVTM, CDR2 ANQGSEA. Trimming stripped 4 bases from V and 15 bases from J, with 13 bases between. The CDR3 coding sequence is TGCAGCGTTGCGGAAGGTCAACGGTTCTTC. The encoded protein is CSVAEGQRFF.

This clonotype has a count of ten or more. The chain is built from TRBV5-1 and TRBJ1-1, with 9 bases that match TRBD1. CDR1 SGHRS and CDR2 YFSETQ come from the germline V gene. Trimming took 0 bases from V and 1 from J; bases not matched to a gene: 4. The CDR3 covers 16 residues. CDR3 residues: CASSLVGTGSNTEAFF. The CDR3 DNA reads TGCGCCAGCAGCTTGGTTGGGACAGGGTCGAACACTGAAGCTTTCTTT.

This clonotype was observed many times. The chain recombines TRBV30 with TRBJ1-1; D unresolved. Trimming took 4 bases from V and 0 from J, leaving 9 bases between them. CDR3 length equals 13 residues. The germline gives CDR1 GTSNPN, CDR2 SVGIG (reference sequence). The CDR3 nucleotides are TGTGCCTGGATCCCCTCTATGAACACTGAAGCTTTCTTT. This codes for CAWIPSMNTEAFF.

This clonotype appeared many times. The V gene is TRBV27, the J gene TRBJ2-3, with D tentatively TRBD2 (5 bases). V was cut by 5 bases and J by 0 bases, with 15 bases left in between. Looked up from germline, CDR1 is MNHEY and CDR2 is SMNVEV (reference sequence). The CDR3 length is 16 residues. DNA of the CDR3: TGTGCCAGCAGTGCCTGGGCGGGCTCTAGCACAGATACGCAGTATTTT. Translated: CASSAWAGSSTDTQYF.

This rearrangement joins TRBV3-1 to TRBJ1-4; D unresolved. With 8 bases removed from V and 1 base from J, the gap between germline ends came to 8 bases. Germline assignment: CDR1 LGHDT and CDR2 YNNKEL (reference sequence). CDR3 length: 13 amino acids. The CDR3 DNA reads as TGTGCCAGCCACGGAGGAACTAATGAAAAACTGTTTTTT. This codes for CASHGGTNEKLFF.

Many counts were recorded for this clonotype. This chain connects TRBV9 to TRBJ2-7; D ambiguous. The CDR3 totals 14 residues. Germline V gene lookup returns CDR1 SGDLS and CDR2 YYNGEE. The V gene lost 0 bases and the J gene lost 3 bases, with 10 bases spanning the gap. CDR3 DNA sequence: TGTGCCAGCAGCGTAGGTGTTCCTCACTACGAGCAGTACTTC. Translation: CASSVGVPHYEQYF.

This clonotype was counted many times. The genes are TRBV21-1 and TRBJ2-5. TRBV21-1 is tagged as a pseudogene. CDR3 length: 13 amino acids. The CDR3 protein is CASSKEWQETQYF. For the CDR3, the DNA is TGTGCCAGCAGCAAAGAATGGCAAGAGACCCAGTACTTC.

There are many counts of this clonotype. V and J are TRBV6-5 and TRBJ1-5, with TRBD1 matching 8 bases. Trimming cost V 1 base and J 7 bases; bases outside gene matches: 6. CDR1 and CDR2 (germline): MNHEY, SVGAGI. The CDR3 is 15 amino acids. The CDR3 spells CASSYFDRGGQPQHF. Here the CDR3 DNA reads TGTGCCAGCAGTTACTTTGACAGGGGCGGACAGCCCCAGCATTTT.

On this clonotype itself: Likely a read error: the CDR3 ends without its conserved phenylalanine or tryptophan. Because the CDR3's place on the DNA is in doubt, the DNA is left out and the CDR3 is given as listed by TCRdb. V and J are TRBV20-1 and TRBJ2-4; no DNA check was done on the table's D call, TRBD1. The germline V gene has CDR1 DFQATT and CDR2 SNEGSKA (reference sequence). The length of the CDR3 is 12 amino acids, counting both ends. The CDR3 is CSAREEPGHVFP.

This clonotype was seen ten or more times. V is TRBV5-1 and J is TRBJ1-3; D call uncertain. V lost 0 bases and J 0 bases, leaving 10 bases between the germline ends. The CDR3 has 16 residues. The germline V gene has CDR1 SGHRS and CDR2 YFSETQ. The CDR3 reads CASSLGAESSGNTIYF. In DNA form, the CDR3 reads TGCGCCAGCAGCTTGGGGGCCGAGAGCTCTGGAAACACCATATATTTT.

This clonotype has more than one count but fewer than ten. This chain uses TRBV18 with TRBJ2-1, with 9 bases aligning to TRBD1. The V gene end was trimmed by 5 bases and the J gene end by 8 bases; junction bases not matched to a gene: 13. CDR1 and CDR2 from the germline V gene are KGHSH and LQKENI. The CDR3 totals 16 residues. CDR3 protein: CASSDKGQGLVHEQFF. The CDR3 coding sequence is TGTGCCAGCTCAGATAAGGGACAGGGTTTAGTCCATGAGCAGTTCTTC.

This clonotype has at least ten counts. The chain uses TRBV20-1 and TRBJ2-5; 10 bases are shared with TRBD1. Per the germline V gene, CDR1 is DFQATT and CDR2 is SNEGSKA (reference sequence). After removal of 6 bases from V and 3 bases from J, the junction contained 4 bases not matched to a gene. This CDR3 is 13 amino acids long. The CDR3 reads CSAAGTGEETQYF. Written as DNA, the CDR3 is TGCAGTGCAGCCGGGACAGGGGAAGAGACCCAGTACTTC.

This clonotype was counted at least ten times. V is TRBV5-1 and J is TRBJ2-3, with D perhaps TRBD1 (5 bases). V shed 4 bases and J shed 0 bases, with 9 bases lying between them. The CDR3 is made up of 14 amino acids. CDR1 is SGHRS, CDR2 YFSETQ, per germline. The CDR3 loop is CASSGQGSTDTQYF. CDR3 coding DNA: TGCGCCAGCAGCGGCCAGGGAAGCACAGATACGCAGTATTTT. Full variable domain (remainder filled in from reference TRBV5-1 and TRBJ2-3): KAGVTQTPRYLIKTRGQQVTLSCSPISGHRSVSWYQQTPGQGLQFLFEYFSETQRNKGNFPGRFSGRQFSNSRSEMNVSTLELGDSALYLCASSGQGSTDTQYFGPGTRLTVL.